The source of this T cell receptor beta chain is a study of blood T cell repertoires in COVID-19. At the level of the study: T cells, B-cell-depleted T cells, or PBMCs provided the cDNA or gDNA that served as material.

Authors' analysis steps: Amplifying reference gene primers gave estimates of nucleated cell counts. Profiled with immunoSEQ multiplex PCR; TCRdb holds only in-frame clones, not every one. V and J calls and clone size are those listed in that table; D and trimming were worked out from the DNA. The table records about 480,000 clones, 88% of them present only once. The V and J ends lost 4 bases and 3 bases, in that order; junction bases with no gene match: 6. The CDR3 contains 16 residues. Germline V gene lookup returns CDR1 KGHDR and CDR2 SFDVKD. Participants were aged roughly 18 to 95 years, lived in some 23 US areas, and enrolled virtually.

This sequence was found in a woman aged 40 to 50 who had recovered from COVID-19. The sample comprised PBMCs or T cells enriched from blood (not recorded which). V is TRBV24-1 and J is TRBJ2-1; 9 bases fit TRBD2. CDR3 amino acids: CATSDSGTSFYNEQFF. In DNA form, the CDR3 reads TGTGCCACCAGTGACTCCGGGACTAGCTTCTACAATGAGCAGTTCTTC.